The 23 T cell receptor beta chains below were found in one sample sequenced in a study of neurological immune-mediated disorders. TCRdb reanalysed the 5' RACE reads using MiXCR and keeps one entry per CDR3 protein. Of 60,000 or so distinct CDR3 sequences in the sample, over 10% are singletons; the top ten hold 1.8%. Sequences were obtained from PBMCs. All receptors derive from a man aged 55 to 69 in good health.

This clonotype was observed many times. The gene calls are TRBV29-1 and TRBJ1-1; 10 nucleotides match TRBD1. J gave up 4 bases and V 1 base, and 6 bases lay outside the gene matches. The CDR3 has 15 residues. Germline lookup yields CDR1 SQVTM and CDR2 ANQGSEA. The CDR3 protein is CSVEASGTGVTEAFF. As DNA, the CDR3 is TGCAGCGTTGAAGCCTCGGGGACAGGGGTCACTGAAGCTTTCTTT.

This clonotype was observed many times. This rearrangement joins TRBV6-6 to TRBJ2-7; D uncertain. The CDR3 covers 12 residues. Germline lookup yields CDR1 MNHNY and CDR2 SVGAGI (reference sequence). Between the trimmed V and J ends, which lost 4 bases and 6 bases, there was a span of 10 bases. CDR3 sequence reads: CASSFHSGEQYF. The CDR3 DNA is TGTGCCAGCAGTTTTCATAGTGGCGAGCAGTACTTC.

This clonotype was observed many times. V is TRBV6-5 and J is TRBJ1-2, with TRBD1 identical over 10 bases. The trim removed 0 bases at V and 7 bases at J, leaving 2 bases unmatched. CDR3 length equals 14 residues. Germline CDR1 and CDR2: MNHEY and SVGAGI. The CDR3 DNA sequence: TGTGCCAGCAGTTACTCGGGACAGGGGTTTGGCTACACCTTC. Protein sequence: CASSYSGQGFGYTF.

This clonotype was detected ten times or more. The gene calls are TRBV29-1 and TRBJ1-3; D is perhaps TRBD1 (6 bases). Germline CDR1 reads SQVTM; CDR2 reads ANQGSEA. The CDR3 covers 14 residues. The V end was cut by 5 bases, the J end by 3 bases, with 14 bases between. The CDR3 bases are TGCAGCGTTAAACAGGGAGGGCGTGGAAACACCATATATTTT. Protein product: CSVKQGGRGNTIYF. The whole variable domain, remainder taken from reference TRBV29-1 and TRBJ1-3, is SAVISQKPSRDICQRGTSLTIQCQVDSQVTMMFWYRQQPGQSLTLIATANQGSEATYESGFVIDKFPISRPNLTFSTLTVSNMSPEDSSIYLCSVKQGGRGNTIYFGEGSWLTVV.

As concerns this clonotype: The junction and the germline gene differ at one end; a read error may be behind it. The chain combines TRBV6-1 with TRBJ1-1; D unclear. CDR1 and CDR2 from the germline V gene are MNHNS and SASEGT. The CDR3 contains 14 residues. CDR3 sequence: CASSEGFRDTEAFF. The CDR3 nucleotides read TGTGCCAGCAGCGAAGGTTTTAGGGACACTGAAGCTTTCTTT.

This clonotype was picked up many times. This chain joins TRBV3-1 and TRBJ2-7, with TRBD1 as a possible D gene (6 bases). Trimming left V 0 bases short and J 1 base short, with 7 bases between. The CDR3 loop spans 14 amino acids. The germline V gene encodes CDR1 LGHDT and CDR2 YNNKEL (reference sequence). CDR3 nucleotides: TGTGCCAGCAGCCAAGATAGGGGGTCCTACGAGCAGTACTTC. This translates into CASSQDRGSYEQYF.

This clonotype was observed at least ten times. The chain recombines TRBV7-2 with TRBJ2-3; possible D gene TRBD2, 6 bases. Deletions cut 5 bases from V and 5 bases from J, with 17 bases between. CDR1 and CDR2 from the germline V gene are SGHTA and FQGNSA. The CDR3 has 15 amino acids. The CDR3 reads CASSNGGTKGDTQYF. The CDR3 DNA sequence: TGTGCCAGCAGCAACGGAGGGACGAAGGGAGATACGCAGTATTTT.

This clonotype was observed at least ten times. This chain connects TRBV12-3 or TRBV12-4 to TRBJ2-7; a possible D gene is TRBD1 (5 bases). V was shortened by 0 bases and J by 6 bases, with 15 bases between the two germline ends. This CDR3 is 15 amino acids long. This chain's CDR3 is CASSLASSQVLEQYF. The CDR3 nucleotides read TGTGCCAGCAGTTTAGCCTCATCACAGGTCCTCGAGCAGTACTTC.

This clonotype was observed many times. The chain employs TRBV7-8 and TRBJ2-7, with 8 bases fitting TRBD1. CDR1 is SGHVS, CDR2 FQNEAQ, per germline. The CDR3 length is 15 residues. V was pared by 5 bases and J by 1 base, with 7 bases of the junction left unmatched. For the CDR3, the DNA is TGTGCCAGCAGCCCCAGGGGGCAGGATTCCTACGAGCAGTACTTC. Translation: CASSPRGQDSYEQYF.

There are many counts of this clonotype. The V call is TRBV9, the J call TRBJ1-1; D uncertain. Deletions cut 3 bases from V and 5 bases from J, with 14 bases between. Per the germline V gene, CDR1 is SGDLS and CDR2 is YYNGEE. The CDR3 is made up of 14 amino acids. The CDR3 sequence: CASSDDGGGTEAFF. DNA of the CDR3: TGTGCCAGCAGCGACGACGGTGGAGGGACTGAAGCTTTCTTT.

This clonotype was observed many times. At one end the junction does not follow the germline gene, possibly because of a read error. V is TRBV20-1 and J is TRBJ1-1; no firm D call. CDR3 length: 11 amino acids. The germline gives CDR1 DFQATT, CDR2 SNEGSKA (reference sequence). CDR3 region: CSANLVREAFF. The CDR3 bases are TGCAGCGCTAACCTGGTCCGGGAAGCTTTCTTT.

This clonotype was found once. V and J are TRBV6-2 or TRBV6-3 and TRBJ1-1, with TRBD1 as a possible D gene (6 bases). Germline values: CDR1 MNHEY, CDR2 SVGEGT. The CDR3 runs to 16 residues. Trimming took 2 bases from V and 7 from J, leaving 20 bases between them. The CDR3 protein is CASSYGPGHLASEAFF. In nucleotides, the CDR3 is TGTGCCAGCAGTTACGGCCCGGGACATCTAGCAAGTGAAGCTTTCTTT.

In this sample, this clonotype turned up many times. The chain recombines TRBV18 with TRBJ1-5, with D tentatively TRBD1 (5 bases). The CDR3 covers 16 residues. CDR1 is KGHSH and CDR2 is LQKENI in the germline V gene. Trimming pared 3 bases from V and 2 bases from J, leaving 14 bases between. The CDR3 DNA reads as TGTGCCAGCTCACCCAGGGACGTACGCGGCAATCAGCCCCAGCATTTT. This encodes CASSPRDVRGNQPQHF. Looking up the rest from reference TRBV18 and TRBJ1-5 gives the full variable domain: NAGVMQNPRHLVRRRGQEARLRCSPMKGHSHVYWYRQLPEEGLKFMVYLQKENIIDESGMPKERFSAEFPKEGPSILRIQQVVRGDSAAYFCASSPRDVRGNQPQHFGDGTRLSIL.

A word on this clonotype: One end of the junction varies from germline; a read error may be responsible. As DNA, the CDR3 is TGTGCCAGCAGCTCTGATCTCTCTGGGAGGGCAGATACGCAATATTTT. Residues: CASSSDLSGRADTQYF. The genes are TRBV5-6 and TRBJ2-3; 7 bases are a match to TRBD2. The CDR3 runs to 16 residues. Germline lookup yields CDR1 SGHDT and CDR2 YYEEEE. Complete variable domain (other parts from reference TRBV5-6 and TRBJ2-3): DAGVTQSPTHLIKTRGQQVTLRCSPKSGHDTVSWYQQALGQGPQFIFQYYEEEERQRGNFPDRFSGHQFPNYSSELNVNALLLGDSALYLCASSSDLSGRADTQYFGPGTRLTVL.

This clonotype was recorded at least ten times. The chain carries TRBV5-1 and TRBJ2-1; the match to TRBD2 covers 8 bases. The germline V gene has CDR1 SGHRS and CDR2 YFSETQ. J gave up 5 bases and V 4 bases, and 5 bases lay outside the gene matches. This CDR3 contains 14 residues. The CDR3 DNA sequence: TGCGCCAGCAGCCCGGGGGGGCAGAACAATGAGCAGTTCTTC. As protein: CASSPGGQNNEQFF.

This clonotype was seen repeatedly, ten times or more. Here the CDR3 reads CASTLGGTGPQHF. In DNA form, the CDR3 reads TGTGCCAGCACCTTGGGGGGTACAGGGCCCCAGCATTTT. The chain carries TRBV12-3 or TRBV12-4 and TRBJ1-5, with D perhaps matching TRBD1 (5 bases). This CDR3 is built from 13 residues. V was trimmed by 7 bases and J by 9 bases, leaving 16 bases between them.

This clonotype appeared many times. V usage is TRBV7-2 and J usage is TRBJ2-3; D is undetermined. The CDR3 is 13 amino acids. The V gene's germline CDR1 is SGHTA and CDR2 FQGNSA. Trimming took off 1 base at V and 2 bases at J, with 4 bases between the two ends. CDR3 nucleotides: TGTGCCAGCAGCTTAGGGATCACAGATACGCAGTATTTT. It specifies CASSLGITDTQYF.

This clonotype was detected many times. This chain connects TRBV7-2 to TRBJ2-3; TRBD2 matches at 9 bases. The CDR3 consists of 16 residues. V shed 2 bases, J shed 1 base, and the junction held 4 bases outside the gene matches. In germline, CDR1 is SGHTA, CDR2 FQGNSA. For the CDR3, the DNA is TGTGCCAGCAGCTTAAGCGGGGGGCCGGGCACAGATACGCAGTATTTT. This translates into CASSLSGGPGTDTQYF.

This clonotype was recorded at least ten times. This chain joins TRBV5-1 and TRBJ1-1; D gene ambiguous. Trimming shortened V by 7 bases and J by 6 bases, and 16 bases separated the two germline ends. From germline, CDR1 is SGHRS and CDR2 YFSETQ. The CDR3 is 13 amino acids. The CDR3 DNA follows: TGCGCCAGCCGCCCCCTATTGGGTCCTGAAGCTTTCTTT. As protein: CASRPLLGPEAFF.

This chain joins TRBV30 and TRBJ2-6, with D possibly being TRBD1 (5 bases). Per the germline V gene, CDR1 is GTSNPN and CDR2 is SVGIG (reference sequence). The CDR3 runs 13 residues. Trimming pared 0 bases from V and 13 bases from J, leaving 13 bases between. The CDR3 here is CAWSVPPPGVLTF. CDR3 coding DNA: TGTGCCTGGAGTGTCCCTCCCCCAGGGGTCCTGACTTTC.

Many counts were recorded for this clonotype. The genes are TRBV29-1 and TRBJ2-1, with a weak D call TRBD1 (6 bases). The V and J ends lost 6 bases and 5 bases respectively, with 17 bases between them. The CDR3 totals 14 residues. CDR1 is SQVTM, CDR2 ANQGSEA, per germline. This chain's CDR3 is CSVTGLGEDNEQFF. CDR3 in DNA: TGCAGCGTCACAGGGCTAGGGGAAGACAATGAGCAGTTCTTC.

This clonotype was seen at least ten times. The chain is built from TRBV6-5 and TRBJ1-5; D gene unclear. Germline CDR1 reads MNHEY; CDR2 reads SVGAGI. This CDR3 spans 15 amino acids. The V and J ends lost 0 bases and 0 bases respectively, with 6 bases between them. The CDR3 loop reads CASSYSGNSNQPQHF. The CDR3 nucleotides read TGTGCCAGCAGTTACTCCGGCAATAGCAATCAGCCCCAGCATTTT.

The chain combines TRBV7-2 with TRBJ2-2; D gene ambiguous. V dropped 5 bases and J dropped 4 bases, with 11 bases sitting between them. CDR1 and CDR2 (germline): SGHTA, FQGNSA. The CDR3 has 14 amino acids. This CDR3 is CASSPPLSTGELFF. For the CDR3, the DNA is TGTGCCAGCAGCCCCCCCCTCTCCACCGGGGAGCTGTTTTTT.